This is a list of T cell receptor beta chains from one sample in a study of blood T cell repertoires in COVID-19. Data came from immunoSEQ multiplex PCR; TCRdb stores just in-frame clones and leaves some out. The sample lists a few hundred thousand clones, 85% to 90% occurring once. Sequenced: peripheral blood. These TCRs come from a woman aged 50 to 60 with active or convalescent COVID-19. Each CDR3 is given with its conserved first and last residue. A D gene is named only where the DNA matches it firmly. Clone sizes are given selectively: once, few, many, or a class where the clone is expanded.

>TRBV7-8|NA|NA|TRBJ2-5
TGTGCCAGCAGCTTGGGACAATGGGAGACCCAGTACTTC
CASSLGQWETQYF
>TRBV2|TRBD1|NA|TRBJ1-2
TGTGCCAGCAGGACGACCGGGACAGCTGGCTACACCTTC
CASRTTGTAGYTF
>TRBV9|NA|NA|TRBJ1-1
TGTGCCAGCAGCCCCCAGACAGTTTCGAACACTGAAGCTTTCTTT
CASSPQTVSNTEAFF
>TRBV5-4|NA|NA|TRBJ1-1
TGTGCCAGCAGCTGGGCCGGGACTAAAGCGGGCACTGAAGCTTTCTTT
CASSWAGTKAGTEAFF
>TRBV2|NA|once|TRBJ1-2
TGTGCCAGCAGTGTAGGGCAGGGGAGAGGCTACACCTTC
CASSVGQGRGYTF
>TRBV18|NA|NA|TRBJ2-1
TGTGCCAGCTCACCACCGCGGGATCTTGGCTATGAGCAGTTCTTC
CASSPPRDLGYEQFF
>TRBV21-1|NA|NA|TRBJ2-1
TGTGCCAGCAGCCACAGGGGCCTCTCCTACAATGAGCAGTTCTTC
CASSHRGLSYNEQFF
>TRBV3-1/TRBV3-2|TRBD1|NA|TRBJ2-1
TGTGCCAGCAGCCCCCCTCCCGGGACAGGGGAGAATGAGCAGTTCTTC
CASSPPPGTGENEQFF
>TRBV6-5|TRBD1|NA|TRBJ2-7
TGTGCCAGCAGTTACCGGACAGGGACCCCCTACGAGCAGTACTTC
CASSYRTGTPYEQYF
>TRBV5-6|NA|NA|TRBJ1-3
TGTGCCAGCAGTCGGGTGGGAAACACCATATATTTT
CASSRVGNTIYF
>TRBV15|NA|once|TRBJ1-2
TGTGCCACCAGCAGTTTTACAGGCGAAGGAATACAAAGGCGGGGCTACACCTTC
CATSSFTGEGIQRRGYTF
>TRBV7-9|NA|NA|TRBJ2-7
TGTGCCAGCACCCTTCAGGGACTTGGTAGTTACGAGCAGTACTTC
CASTLQGLGSYEQYF
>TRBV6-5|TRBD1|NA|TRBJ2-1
TGTGCCAGCAGTCCACCGGGACAGTACAATGAGCAGTTCTTC
CASSPPGQYNEQFF
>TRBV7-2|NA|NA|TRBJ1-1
TGTGCCAGCAGCTTAGCGTCGCGGGGCACTGAAGCTTTCTTT
CASSLASRGTEAFF
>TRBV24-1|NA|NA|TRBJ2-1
TGTGCCACCAGTGGGCAGACTTTATACAATGAGCAGTTCTTC
CATSGQTLYNEQFF
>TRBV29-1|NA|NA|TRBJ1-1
TGCAGCGTTGTCAGGGGCGCTGAAGCTTTCTTT
CSVVRGAEAFF
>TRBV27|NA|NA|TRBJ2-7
TGTGCCAGCAGTTATATCAGGACAGCCTCCTACGAGCAGTACTTC
CASSYIRTASYEQYF
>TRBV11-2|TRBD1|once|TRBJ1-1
TGTGCCAGCAGCTTTGACAGGGTAGGCACTGAAGCTTTCTTT
CASSFDRVGTEAFF
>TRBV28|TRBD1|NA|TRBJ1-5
TGTGCCAGCAGCCGACAGGGGGCTGGCAATCAGCCCCAGCATTTT
CASSRQGAGNQPQHF
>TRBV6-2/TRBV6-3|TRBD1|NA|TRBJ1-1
TGTGCCAGCAGCCCCGGGACAGGGAGAGTGAAGAACACTGAAGCTTTCTTT
CASSPGTGRVKNTEAFF
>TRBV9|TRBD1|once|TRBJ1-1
TGTGCCAGCAGCGGGACAGGGGGCGGATGGGACACTGAAGCTTTCTTT
CASSGTGGGWDTEAFF
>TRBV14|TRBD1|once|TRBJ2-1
TGTGCCAGCAGCCAGCTACAGGGGGCCGTATATGAGCAGTTCTTC
CASSQLQGAVYEQFF
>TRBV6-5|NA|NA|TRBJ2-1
TGTGCCAGCAGTTACTCTAGGGGCCGTGAGCAGTTCTTC
CASSYSRGREQFF
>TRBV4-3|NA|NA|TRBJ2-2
TGCGCCAGCAGCCCGACAGTCCTGGGGGGGAACACCGGGGAGCTGTTTTTT
CASSPTVLGGNTGELFF
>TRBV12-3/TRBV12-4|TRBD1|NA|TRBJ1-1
TGTGCCAGCAGTTTAGGACAGGGGTCGGCTTTCTTT
CASSLGQGSAFF
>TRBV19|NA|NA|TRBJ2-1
TGTGCCAGTAAGTACACAGGGTTTCGCAATGAGCAGTTCTTC
CASKYTGFRNEQFF
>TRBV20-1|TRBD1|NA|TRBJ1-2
TGCAGTGCTGACAGGGTCTATGGCTACACCTTC
CSADRVYGYTF
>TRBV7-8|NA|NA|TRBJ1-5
TGTGCCAGCAGCTTAAGACCCCTAGATGGAAGCAATCAGCCCCAGCATTTT
CASSLRPLDGSNQPQHF
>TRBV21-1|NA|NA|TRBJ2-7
TGTGCCAGCAGCAAGGCCCCTCCGGGGATGCACTCCTACGAGCAGTACTTC
CASSKAPPGMHSYEQYF
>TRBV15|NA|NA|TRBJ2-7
TGTGCCACCAGCAGAGTTCCCACAGGGCCCTACGAGCAGTACTTC
CATSRVPTGPYEQYF
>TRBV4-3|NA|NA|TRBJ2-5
TGCGCCAGCAGCCAAGATCTTGAGACCCAGTACTTC
CASSQDLETQYF
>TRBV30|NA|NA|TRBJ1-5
TGTGCCTGGAGTGCAGACAGGACTCAGCCCCAGCATTTT
CAWSADRTQPQHF
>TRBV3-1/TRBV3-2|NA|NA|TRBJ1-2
TGTGCCAGCAGCCATTTAACACACGGCTACACCTTC
CASSHLTHGYTF
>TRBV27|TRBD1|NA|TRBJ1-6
TGTGCCAGCAGTCAGGGACAGGGGAATTCACCCCTCCACTTT
CASSQGQGNSPLHF
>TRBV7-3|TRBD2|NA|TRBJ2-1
TGTGCCAGCAGCTTAACGGGACTAGCGGGGGGATCCAGCTCCTACAATGAGCAGTTCTTC
CASSLTGLAGGSSSYNEQFF
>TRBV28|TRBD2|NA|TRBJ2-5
TGTGCCAGCAGTTCCAGCGGGAGAGGGACCCAGTACTTC
CASSSSGRGTQYF
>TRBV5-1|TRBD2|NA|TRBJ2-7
TGCGCCAGCAGCTTGGCTAGCGGGAGGGCCTACGAGCAGTACTTC
CASSLASGRAYEQYF
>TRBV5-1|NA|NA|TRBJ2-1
TGCGCCAGCAGCTTGGGGGGCCCTTCAAATGAGCAGTTCTTC
CASSLGGPSNEQFF
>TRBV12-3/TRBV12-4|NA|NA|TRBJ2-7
TGTGCCAGCAGTGGGGGGAGGTCCAACGAGCAGTACTTC
CASSGGRSNEQYF
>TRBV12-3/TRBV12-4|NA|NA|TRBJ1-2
TGTGCCAGCACTTCGCCGGGGATCGGCTACACCTTC
CASTSPGIGYTF
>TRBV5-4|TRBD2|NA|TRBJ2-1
TGTGCCAGCAGCTTGGATCTCGGGAGGGGGAACAATGAGCAGTTCTTC
CASSLDLGRGNNEQFF
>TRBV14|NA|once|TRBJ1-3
TGTGCCAGCAGCCATGGGCAACTCTCTGGAAACACCATATATTTT
CASSHGQLSGNTIYF
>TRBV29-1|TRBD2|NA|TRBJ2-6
TGCAGCGTTGTCCTAGCGGGAAGAGCTGGGGCCAACGTCCTGACTTTC
CSVVLAGRAGANVLTF
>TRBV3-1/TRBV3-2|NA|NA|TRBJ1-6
TGTGCCAGCAGCCCCGGAGGAGGGTCCTATAATTCACCCCTCCACTTT
CASSPGGGSYNSPLHF
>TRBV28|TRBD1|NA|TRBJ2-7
TGTGCCAGCAGTCCGACAGGGACCCTGAGCTCCTACGAGCAGTACTTC
CASSPTGTLSSYEQYF
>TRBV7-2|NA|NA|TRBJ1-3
TGTGCCAGCAGCTCAGGGCCCTTTTACTCTGGAAACACCATATATTTT
CASSSGPFYSGNTIYF